This T cell receptor beta chain was found in a study of T cells in Graves' hyperthyroidism and ophthalmopathy. Overall study findings and caveats: Most thyroid clonotypes expanded above 0.001 were also detected in blood.

This clonotype was detected a few times. What it binds is not known. An end of the junction does not agree with germline; a read error may underlie this. Regions amplified from RNA transcripts were the TCR beta CDR3 regions. TCR CDR3 regions were first amplified by RT-PCR with HTBI primers. Each CDR3 protein gets one entry after TCRdb re-called the multiplex PCR reads with MiXCR. The data hold fewer than 850,000 distinct CDR3 sequences, with 15% to 20% observed a single time. Germline lookup yields CDR1 MDHEN and CDR2 SYDVKM. This CDR3 is 11 amino acids long. Absent ophthalmopathy progression within 18 months defined stable Graves' hyperthyroidism. Each 10 ml fresh peripheral blood draw supplied the PBMCs.

The chain carries TRBV28 and TRBJ2-3; unclear D gene. The origin of this receptor is a man aged 50 or older with Graves' hyperthyroidism. The sequencing sample was made of blood. CDR3 nucleotides: TGTGCCAGCAGCCCCACAAATACGCAGTATTTT. Translating it yields CASSPTNTQYF.